A selection of T cell receptor beta chains follows, all from one sample in a study of identical twins. TCRdb analysed the 5' RACE reads with MiXCR anew, one entry per CDR3 protein. This sample has under 300,000 distinct CDR3 sequences, with 9.5% to 15% found just once. The same data also went into a second study, on yellow fever vaccine responses in identical twins.

The source material was memory (CD45RO+) T cells sorted from blood. These TCRs come from a woman aged 18-29 years in good health. Each CDR3 is given without its conserved first and last residue.

V gene: TRBV15
CDR3 protein: ATSKWRGDEQF

V gene: TRBV28
CDR3 protein: ASSLVQGIYGYT

V gene: TRBV12-3/TRBV12-4
CDR3 protein: ASSSGLQANEQF

V gene: TRBV6-1
CDR3 protein: ASSGRRDTQY

V gene: TRBV27
CDR3 protein: ASRETGGSSPLH

V gene: TRBV25-1
CDR3 protein: ASSGAQETQY

V gene: TRBV10-1
CDR3 protein: ASSETEHWEQY

V gene: TRBV29-1
CDR3 protein: SAQSADEQY

V gene: TRBV12-3/TRBV12-4
CDR3 protein: ASSLSAIGGAGANVLT

V gene: TRBV12-3/TRBV12-4
CDR3 protein: ASSRGEGMMNTEAF